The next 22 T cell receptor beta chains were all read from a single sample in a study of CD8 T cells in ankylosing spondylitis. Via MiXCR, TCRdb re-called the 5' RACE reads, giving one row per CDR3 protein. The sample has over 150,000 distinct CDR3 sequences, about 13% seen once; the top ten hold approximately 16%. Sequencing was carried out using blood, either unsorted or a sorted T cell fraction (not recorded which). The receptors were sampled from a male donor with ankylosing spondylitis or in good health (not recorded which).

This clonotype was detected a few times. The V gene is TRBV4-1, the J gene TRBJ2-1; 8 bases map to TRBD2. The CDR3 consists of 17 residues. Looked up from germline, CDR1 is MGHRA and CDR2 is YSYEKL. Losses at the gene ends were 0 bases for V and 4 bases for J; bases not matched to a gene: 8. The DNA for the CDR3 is TGCGCCAGCAGCCAAGAGGTTGGGCCTAGCGGGTACAATGAGCAGTTCTTC. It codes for CASSQEVGPSGYNEQFF.

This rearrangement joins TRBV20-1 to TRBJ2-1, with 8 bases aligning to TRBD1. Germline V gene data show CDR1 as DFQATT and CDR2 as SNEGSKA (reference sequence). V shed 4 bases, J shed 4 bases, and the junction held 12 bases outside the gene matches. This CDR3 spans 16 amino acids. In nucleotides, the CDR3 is TGCAGTGCTACTACGGCCCTCGACAGGGGATACAATGAGCAGTTCTTC. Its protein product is CSATTALDRGYNEQFF.

CDR3 DNA: TGCAGCGTTGAACTACGACAGTACACAGATACGCAGTATTTT. Protein: CSVELRQYTDTQYF. The chain carries TRBV29-1 and TRBJ2-3, with D possibly being TRBD1 (5 bases). The germline V and J ends were trimmed by 2 bases and 2 bases, with 11 bases remaining between them. Germline values: CDR1 SQVTM, CDR2 ANQGSEA. The CDR3 is 14 residues long.

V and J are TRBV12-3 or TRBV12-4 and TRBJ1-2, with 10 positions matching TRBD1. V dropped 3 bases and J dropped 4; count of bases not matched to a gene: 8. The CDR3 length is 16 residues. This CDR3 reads CASSFTTGGAVYGYTF. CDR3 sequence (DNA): TGTGCCAGCAGTTTCACGACAGGGGGCGCGGTCTATGGCTACACCTTC.

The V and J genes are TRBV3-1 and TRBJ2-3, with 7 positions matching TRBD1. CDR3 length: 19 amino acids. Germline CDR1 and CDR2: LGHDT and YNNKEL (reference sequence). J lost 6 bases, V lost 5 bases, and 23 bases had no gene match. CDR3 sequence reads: CASSKSSLDRPSSRDTQYF. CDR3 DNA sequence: TGTGCCAGCAGCAAATCCTCCTTGGACAGGCCATCCTCGAGGGATACGCAGTATTTT.

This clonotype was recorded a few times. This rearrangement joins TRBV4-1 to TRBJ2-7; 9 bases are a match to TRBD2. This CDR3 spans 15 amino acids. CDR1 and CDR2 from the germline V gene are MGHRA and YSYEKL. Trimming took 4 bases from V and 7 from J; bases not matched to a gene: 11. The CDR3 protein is CASSPSGGGAREQYF. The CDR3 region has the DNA TGCGCCAGCAGCCCCTCAGGCGGGGGGGCCCGGGAGCAGTACTTC.

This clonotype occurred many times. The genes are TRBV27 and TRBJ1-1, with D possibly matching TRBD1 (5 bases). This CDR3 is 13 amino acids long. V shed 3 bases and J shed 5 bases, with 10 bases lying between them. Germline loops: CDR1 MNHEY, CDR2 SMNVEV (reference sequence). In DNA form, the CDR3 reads TGTGCCAGCAGTTTGCGGGGGGGGACTGAAGCTTTCTTT. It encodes CASSLRGGTEAFF.

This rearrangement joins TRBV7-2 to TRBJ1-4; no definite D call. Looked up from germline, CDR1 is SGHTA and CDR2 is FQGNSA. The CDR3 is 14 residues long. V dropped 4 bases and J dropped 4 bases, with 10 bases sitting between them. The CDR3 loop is CASSSPELNEKLFF. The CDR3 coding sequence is TGTGCCAGCAGCTCACCAGAACTTAATGAAAAACTGTTTTTT.

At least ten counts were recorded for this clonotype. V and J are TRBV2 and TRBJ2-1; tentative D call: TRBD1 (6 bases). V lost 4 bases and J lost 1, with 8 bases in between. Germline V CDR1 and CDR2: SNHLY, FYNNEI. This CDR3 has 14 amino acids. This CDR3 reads CASSGTGSYNEQFF. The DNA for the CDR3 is TGTGCCAGCAGTGGTACAGGGTCCTACAATGAGCAGTTCTTC.

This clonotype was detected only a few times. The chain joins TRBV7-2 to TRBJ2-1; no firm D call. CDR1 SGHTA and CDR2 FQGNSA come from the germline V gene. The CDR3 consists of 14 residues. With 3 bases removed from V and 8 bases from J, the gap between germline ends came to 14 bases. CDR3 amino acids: CASSFLAGQDEQFF. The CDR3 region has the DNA TGTGCCAGCAGCTTCTTAGCTGGTCAAGATGAGCAGTTCTTC.

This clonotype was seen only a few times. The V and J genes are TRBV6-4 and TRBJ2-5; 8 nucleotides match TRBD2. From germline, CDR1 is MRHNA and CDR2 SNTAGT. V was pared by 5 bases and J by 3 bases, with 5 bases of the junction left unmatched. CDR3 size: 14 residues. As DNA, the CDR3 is TGTGCCAGCAGTCCGACTAGCGCTGAAGAGACCCAGTACTTC. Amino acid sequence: CASSPTSAEETQYF.

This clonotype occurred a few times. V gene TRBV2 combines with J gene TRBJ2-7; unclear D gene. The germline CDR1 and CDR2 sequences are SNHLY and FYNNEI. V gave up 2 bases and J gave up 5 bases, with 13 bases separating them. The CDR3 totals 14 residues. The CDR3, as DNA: TGTGCCAGCAGTGAACAGCCTTTTGTCCACGAGCAGTACTTC. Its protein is CASSEQPFVHEQYF.

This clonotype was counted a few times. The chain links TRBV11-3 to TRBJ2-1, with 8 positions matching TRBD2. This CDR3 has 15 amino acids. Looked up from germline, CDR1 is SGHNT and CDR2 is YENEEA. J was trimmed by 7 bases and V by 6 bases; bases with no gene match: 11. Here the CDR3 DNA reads TGTGCCAGCAGTTTCGGGGGGGCCTTGTGGAATGAGCAGTTCTTC. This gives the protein CASSFGGALWNEQFF. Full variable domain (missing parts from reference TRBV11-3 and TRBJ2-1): EAGVVQSPRYKIIEKKQPVAFWCNPISGHNTLYWYLQNLGQGPELLIRYENEEAVDDSQLPKDRFSAERLKGVDSTLKIQPAELGDSAVYLCASSFGGALWNEQFFGPGTRLTVL.

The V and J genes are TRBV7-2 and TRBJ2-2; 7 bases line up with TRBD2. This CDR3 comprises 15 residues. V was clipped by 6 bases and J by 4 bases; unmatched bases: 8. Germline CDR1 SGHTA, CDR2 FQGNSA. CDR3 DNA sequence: TGTGCCAGCAGTCATGGGGGGGGAGTCACCGGGGAGCTGTTTTTT. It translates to CASSHGGGVTGELFF. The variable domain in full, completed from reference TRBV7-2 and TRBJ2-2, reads GAGVSQSPSNKVTEKGKDVELRCDPISGHTALYWYRQSLGQGLEFLIYFQGNSAPDKSGLPSDRFSAERTGGSVSTLTIQRTQQEDSAVYLCASSHGGGVTGELFFGEGSRLTVL.

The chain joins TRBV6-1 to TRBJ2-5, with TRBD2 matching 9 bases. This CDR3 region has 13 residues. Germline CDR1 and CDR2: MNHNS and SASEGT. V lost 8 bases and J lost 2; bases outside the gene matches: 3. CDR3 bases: TGTGCCAGCCAGCGGGGGGAACAAGAGACCCAGTACTTC. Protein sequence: CASQRGEQETQYF.

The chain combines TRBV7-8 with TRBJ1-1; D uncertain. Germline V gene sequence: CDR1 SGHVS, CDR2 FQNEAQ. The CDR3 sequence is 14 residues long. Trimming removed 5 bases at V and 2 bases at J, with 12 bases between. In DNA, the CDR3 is TGTGCCAGCAGCACACAGATTCCTAACACTGAAGCTTTCTTT. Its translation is CASSTQIPNTEAFF.

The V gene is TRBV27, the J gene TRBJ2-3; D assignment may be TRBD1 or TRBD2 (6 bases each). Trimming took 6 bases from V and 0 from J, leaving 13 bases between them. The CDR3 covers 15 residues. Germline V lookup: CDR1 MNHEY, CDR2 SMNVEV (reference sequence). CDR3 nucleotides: TGTGCCAGCAGCACAGGGACTTTTAGCACAGATACGCAGTATTTT. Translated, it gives CASSTGTFSTDTQYF.

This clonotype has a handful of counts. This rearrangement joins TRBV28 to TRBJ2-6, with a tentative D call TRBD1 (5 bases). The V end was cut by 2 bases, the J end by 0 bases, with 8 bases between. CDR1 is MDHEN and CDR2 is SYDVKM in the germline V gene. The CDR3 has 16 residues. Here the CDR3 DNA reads TGTGCCAGCAGTTTAACAGGATACTCTGGGGCCAACGTCCTGACTTTC. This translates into CASSLTGYSGANVLTF.

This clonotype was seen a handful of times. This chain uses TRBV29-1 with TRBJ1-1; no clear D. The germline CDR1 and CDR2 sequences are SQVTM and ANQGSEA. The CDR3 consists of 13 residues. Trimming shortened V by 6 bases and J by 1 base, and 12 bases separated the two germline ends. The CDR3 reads CSVNDDTNTEAFF. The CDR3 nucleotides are TGCAGCGTCAACGACGACACGAACACTGAAGCTTTCTTT.

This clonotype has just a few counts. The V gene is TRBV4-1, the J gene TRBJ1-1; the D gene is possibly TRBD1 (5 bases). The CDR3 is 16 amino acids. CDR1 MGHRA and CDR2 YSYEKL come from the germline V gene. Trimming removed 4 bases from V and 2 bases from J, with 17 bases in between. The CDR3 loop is CASSLLTGTVNTEAFF. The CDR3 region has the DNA TGCGCCAGCAGCCTACTCACCGGGACGGTCAACACTGAAGCTTTCTTT.

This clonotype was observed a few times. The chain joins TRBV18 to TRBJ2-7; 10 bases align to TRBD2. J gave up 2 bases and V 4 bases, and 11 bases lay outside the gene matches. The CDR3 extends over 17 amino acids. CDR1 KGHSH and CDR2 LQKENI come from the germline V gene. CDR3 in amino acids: CASSLGALAGGPYEQYF. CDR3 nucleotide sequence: TGTGCCAGCTCACTGGGGGCCTTAGCGGGAGGCCCCTACGAGCAGTACTTC.

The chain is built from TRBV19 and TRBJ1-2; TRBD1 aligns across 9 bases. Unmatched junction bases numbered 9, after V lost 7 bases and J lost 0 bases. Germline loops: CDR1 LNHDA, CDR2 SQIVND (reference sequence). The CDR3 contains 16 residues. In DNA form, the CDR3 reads TGTGCCAGTAAGGGGATTGGGACAGGGACTAACTATGGCTACACCTTC. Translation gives CASKGIGTGTNYGYTF.